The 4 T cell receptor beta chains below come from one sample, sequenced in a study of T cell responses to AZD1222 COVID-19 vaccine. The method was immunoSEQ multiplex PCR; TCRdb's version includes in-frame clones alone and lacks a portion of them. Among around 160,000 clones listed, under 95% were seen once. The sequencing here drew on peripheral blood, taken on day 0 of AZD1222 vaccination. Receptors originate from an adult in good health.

For the CDR3, the DNA is TGTGCCAGCAGCACCAGTGACAGGGAGAGGCAAGAGACCCAGTACTTC. Its translation: CASSTSDRERQETQYF. V gene TRBV21-1 combines with J gene TRBJ2-5; the table's D call, TRBD1, was not checked against the DNA. TRBV21-1 is tagged as a pseudogene. This CDR3 is 16 amino acids long.

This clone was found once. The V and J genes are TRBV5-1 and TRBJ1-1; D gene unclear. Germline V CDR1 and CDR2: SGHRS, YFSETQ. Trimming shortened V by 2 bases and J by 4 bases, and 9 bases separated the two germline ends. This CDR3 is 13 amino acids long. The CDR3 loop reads CASSLQVGTEAFF. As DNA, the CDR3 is TGCGCCAGCAGCTTACAAGTGGGCACTGAAGCTTTCTTT.

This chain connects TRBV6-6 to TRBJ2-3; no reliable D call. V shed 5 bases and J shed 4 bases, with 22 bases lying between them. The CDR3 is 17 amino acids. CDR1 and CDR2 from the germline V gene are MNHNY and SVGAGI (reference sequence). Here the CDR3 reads CASSPRARRSTADTQYF. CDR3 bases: TGTGCCAGCAGTCCCCGTGCTAGACGGAGTACGGCAGATACGCAGTATTTT.

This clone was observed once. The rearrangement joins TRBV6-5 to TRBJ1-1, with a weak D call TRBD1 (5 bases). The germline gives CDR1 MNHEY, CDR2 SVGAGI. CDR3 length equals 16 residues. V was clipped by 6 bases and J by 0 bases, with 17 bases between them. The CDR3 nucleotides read TGTGCCAGCAGGTACATCGCGACAGCCATGAACACTGAAGCTTTCTTT. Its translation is CASRYIATAMNTEAFF.